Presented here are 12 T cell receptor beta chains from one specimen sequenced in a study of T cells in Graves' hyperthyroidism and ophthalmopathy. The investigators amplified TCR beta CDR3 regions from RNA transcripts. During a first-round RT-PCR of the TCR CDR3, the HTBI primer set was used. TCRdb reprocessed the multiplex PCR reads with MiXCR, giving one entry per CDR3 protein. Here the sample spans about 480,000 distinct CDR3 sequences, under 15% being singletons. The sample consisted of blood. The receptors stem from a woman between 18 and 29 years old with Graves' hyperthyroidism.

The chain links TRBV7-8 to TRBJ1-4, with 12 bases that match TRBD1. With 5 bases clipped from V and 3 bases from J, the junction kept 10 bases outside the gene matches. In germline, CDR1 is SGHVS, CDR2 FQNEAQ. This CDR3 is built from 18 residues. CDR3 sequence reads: CASSPTWGQGAANEKLFF. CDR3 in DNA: TGTGCCAGCAGCCCCACATGGGGACAGGGGGCGGCTAATGAAAAACTGTTTTTT.

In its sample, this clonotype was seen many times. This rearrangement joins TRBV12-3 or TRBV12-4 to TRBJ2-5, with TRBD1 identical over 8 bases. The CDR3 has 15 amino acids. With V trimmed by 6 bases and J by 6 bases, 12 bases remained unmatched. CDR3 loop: CASSSSKRQGQTQYF. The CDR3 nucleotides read TGTGCCAGCAGCTCCTCCAAAAGACAGGGGCAGACCCAGTACTTC.

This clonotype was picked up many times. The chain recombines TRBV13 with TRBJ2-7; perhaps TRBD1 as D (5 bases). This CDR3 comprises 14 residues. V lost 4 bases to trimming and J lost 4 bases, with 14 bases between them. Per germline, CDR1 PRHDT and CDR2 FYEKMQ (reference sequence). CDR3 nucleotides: TGTGCCAGCAGCTCACAACGACAGAATTACGAGCAGTACTTC. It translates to CASSSQRQNYEQYF.

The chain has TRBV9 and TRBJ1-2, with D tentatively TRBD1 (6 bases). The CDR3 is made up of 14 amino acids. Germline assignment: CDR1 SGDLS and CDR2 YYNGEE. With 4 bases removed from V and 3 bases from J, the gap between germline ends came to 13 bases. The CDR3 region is CASSTSGGHYGYTF. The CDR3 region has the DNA TGTGCCAGCAGCACTTCGGGGGGCCACTATGGCTACACCTTC.

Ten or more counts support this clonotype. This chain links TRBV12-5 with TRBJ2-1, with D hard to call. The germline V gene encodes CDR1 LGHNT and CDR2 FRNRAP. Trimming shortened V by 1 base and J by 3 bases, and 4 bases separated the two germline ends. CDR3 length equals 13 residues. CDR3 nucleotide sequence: TGTGCTAGTGGTTTGGATTTCTACAATGAGCAGTTCTTC. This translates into CASGLDFYNEQFF.

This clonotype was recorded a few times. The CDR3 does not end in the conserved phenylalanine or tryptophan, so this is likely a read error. CDR3 sequence reads: CSARPDNQLVQYV. For the CDR3, the DNA is TGCAGTGCTAGACCGGACAACCAACTAGTTCAGTACGTC. The chain combines TRBV20-1 with TRBJ2-5; either TRBD1 or TRBD2 may fit D (5 bases each). The length of the CDR3 is 13 residues. Germline V gives CDR1 DFQATT, CDR2 SNEGSKA (reference sequence). Trimming pared 2 bases from V and 11 bases from J, leaving 18 bases between.

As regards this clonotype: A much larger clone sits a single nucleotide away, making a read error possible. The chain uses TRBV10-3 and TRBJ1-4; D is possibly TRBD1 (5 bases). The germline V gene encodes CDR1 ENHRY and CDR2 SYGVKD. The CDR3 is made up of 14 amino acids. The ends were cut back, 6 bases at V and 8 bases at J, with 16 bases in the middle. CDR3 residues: CAISDTGTAEKLFF. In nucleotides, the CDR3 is TGTGCCATCAGCGACACCGGGACCGCGGAAAAACTGTTTTTT.

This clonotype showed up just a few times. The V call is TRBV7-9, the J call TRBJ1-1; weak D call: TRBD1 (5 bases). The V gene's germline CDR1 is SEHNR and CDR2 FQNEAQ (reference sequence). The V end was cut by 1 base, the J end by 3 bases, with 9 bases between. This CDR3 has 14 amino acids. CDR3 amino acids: CASSLDSRDTEAFF. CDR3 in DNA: TGTGCCAGCAGCTTAGATAGCAGGGACACTGAAGCTTTCTTT.

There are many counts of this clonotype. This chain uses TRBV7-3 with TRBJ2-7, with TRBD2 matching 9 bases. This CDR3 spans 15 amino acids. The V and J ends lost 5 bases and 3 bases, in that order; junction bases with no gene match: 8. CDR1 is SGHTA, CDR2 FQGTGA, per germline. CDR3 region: CASSPTLAGHYEQYF. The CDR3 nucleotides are TGTGCCAGCAGCCCAACGCTAGCGGGACACTACGAGCAGTACTTC. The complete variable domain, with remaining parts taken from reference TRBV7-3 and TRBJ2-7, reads GAGVSQTPSNKVTEKGKYVELRCDPISGHTALYWYRQSLGQGPEFLIYFQGTGAADDSGLPNDRFFAVRPEGSVSTLKIQRTERGDSAVYLCASSPTLAGHYEQYFGPGTRLTVT.

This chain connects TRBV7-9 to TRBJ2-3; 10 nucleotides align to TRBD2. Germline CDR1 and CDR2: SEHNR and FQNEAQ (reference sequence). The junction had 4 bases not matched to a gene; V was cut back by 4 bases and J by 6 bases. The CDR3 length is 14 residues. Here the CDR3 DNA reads TGTGCCAGCAGCTCAGGGACTAGCGAGGATACGCAGTATTTT. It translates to CASSSGTSEDTQYF.

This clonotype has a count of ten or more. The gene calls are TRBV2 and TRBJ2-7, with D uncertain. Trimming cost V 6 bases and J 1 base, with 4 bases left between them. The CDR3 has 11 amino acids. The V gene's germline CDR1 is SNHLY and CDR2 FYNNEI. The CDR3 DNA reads TGTGCCAGCAGGGAGTCCTACGAGCAGTACTTC. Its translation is CASRESYEQYF.

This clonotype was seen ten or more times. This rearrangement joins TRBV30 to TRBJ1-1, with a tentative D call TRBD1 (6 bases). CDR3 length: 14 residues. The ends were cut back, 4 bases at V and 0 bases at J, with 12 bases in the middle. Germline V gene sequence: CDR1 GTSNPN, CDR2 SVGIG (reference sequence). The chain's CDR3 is CAWNPQGMNTEAFF. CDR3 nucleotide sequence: TGTGCCTGGAACCCGCAGGGGATGAACACTGAAGCTTTCTTT. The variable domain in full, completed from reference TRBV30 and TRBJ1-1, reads SQTIHQWPATLVQPVGSPLSLECTVEGTSNPNLYWYRQAAGRGLQLLFYSVGIGQISSEVPQNLSASRPQDRQFILSSKKLLLSDSGFYLCAWNPQGMNTEAFFGQGTRLTVV.